This T cell receptor beta chain derives from a study of siplizumab effects on memory and regulatory T cells. Study-wide points: Mapping to unstimulated subsets was achieved for only a minor fraction of alloreactive clones. Tregs that proliferated in siplizumab cultures did not have their suppressive function confirmed. Siplizumab caused a significant drop in alloreactive sequences traceable to unstimulated CD4+ memory cells.

This CDR3 region has 13 residues. Germline CDR1 is MDHEN and CDR2 is SYDVKM. The trim removed 5 bases at V and 4 bases at J, leaving 4 bases unmatched. The data were produced by immunoSEQ multiplex PCR, yet TCRdb's version contains in-frame clones alone and is incomplete. The table lists tens of thousands of clones, 85% to 95% of them singletons, with around 20% in the top ten. A note on this clone: Its target is unknown.

The sequence came from a human donor in good health. V is TRBV28 and J is TRBJ2-7, with TRBD2 matching over 8 bases. The sample comprised CD8+ T cells sorted from blood. For the CDR3, the DNA is TGTGCCAGCAGTCGGACTAGCAAGTACGAGCAGTACTTC. This codes for CASSRTSKYEQYF.